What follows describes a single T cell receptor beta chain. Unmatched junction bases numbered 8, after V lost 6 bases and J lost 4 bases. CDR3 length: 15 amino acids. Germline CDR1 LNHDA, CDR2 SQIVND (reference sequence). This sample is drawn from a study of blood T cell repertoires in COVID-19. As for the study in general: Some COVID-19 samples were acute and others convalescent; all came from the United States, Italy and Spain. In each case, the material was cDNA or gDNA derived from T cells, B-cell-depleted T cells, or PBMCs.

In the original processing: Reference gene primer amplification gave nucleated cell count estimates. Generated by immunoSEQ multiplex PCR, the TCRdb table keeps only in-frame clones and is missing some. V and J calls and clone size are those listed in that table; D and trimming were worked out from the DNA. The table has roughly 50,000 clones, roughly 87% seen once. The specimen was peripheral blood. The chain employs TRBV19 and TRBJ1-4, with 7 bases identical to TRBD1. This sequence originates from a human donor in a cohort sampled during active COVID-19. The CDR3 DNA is TGTGCCAGTAGCCGACGGACAGGAGATAATGAAAAACTGTTTTTT. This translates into CASSRRTGDNEKLFF.